Listed here are 13 T cell receptor beta chains from one sample, sequenced in a study of blood T cell repertoires in COVID-19. TCRdb's table, derived via immunoSEQ multiplex PCR, lists solely in-frame clones and lacks some. The sample consists of 470,000 or so clones, around 90% of them appearing once. Sequencing was performed on PBMCs or T cells enriched from blood (not recorded which). The receptors stem from a young woman with acute COVID-19.

The genes are TRBV21-1 and TRBJ1-1; TRBD1 is taken as the D call from the table, unchecked against the DNA. TRBV21-1 constitutes a pseudogene. The length of the CDR3 is 12 residues. This CDR3 reads CATIQVNTEAFF. DNA for the CDR3: TGTGCCACCATTCAGGTGAACACTGAAGCTTTCTTT.

V is TRBV3-1 (or the pseudogene TRBV3-2) and J is TRBJ1-3; 8 bases agree with TRBD1. The CDR3 sequence is 15 residues long. Germline CDR1 is LGHDT and CDR2 is YNNKEL (reference sequence). V dropped 9 bases and J dropped 3; count of bases not matched to a gene: 10. CDR3: CASKGQGANGNTIYF. The DNA of the CDR3 is TGTGCCAGTAAGGGGCAGGGGGCTAATGGAAACACCATATATTTT.

This sequence joins TRBV19 and TRBJ1-1; unclear D gene. Trimming shortened V by 3 bases and J by 5 bases, and 19 bases separated the two germline ends. Germline loops: CDR1 LNHDA, CDR2 SQIVND (reference sequence). The length of the CDR3 is 16 residues. CDR3 coding DNA: TGTGCCAGTAGTATTCACTGGCGCGGGTTATCAACTGAAGCTTTCTTT. Translating it yields CASSIHWRGLSTEAFF.

V is TRBV25-1 and J is TRBJ1-1; possibly TRBD1 for D (5 bases). The CDR3 runs to 15 residues. Trimming pared 1 base from V and 4 bases from J, leaving 13 bases between. Germline-derived CDR1 and CDR2 are MGHDK and SYGVNS. The DNA for the CDR3 is TGTGCCAGCAGTGAATCAGGGTCTAAGAGCACTGAAGCTTTCTTT. The encoded protein is CASSESGSKSTEAFF.

V gene TRBV29-1 combines with J gene TRBJ2-1; 7 bases are a match to TRBD2. The CDR3 is made up of 15 amino acids. Germline V CDR1 and CDR2: SQVTM, ANQGSEA. The junction had 11 bases not matched to a gene; V was cut back by 5 bases and J by 4 bases. The CDR3 bases are TGCAGCGTTCCGGCGGGAGCCTCCCCTTACAATGAGCAGTTCTTC. Translation: CSVPAGASPYNEQFF.

The chain combines TRBV7-3 with TRBJ2-2; TRBD1 aligns across 7 bases. Germline CDR1 and CDR2: SGHTA and FQGTGA. J was trimmed by 5 bases and V by 8 bases; bases with no gene match: 8. The CDR3 sequence is 14 residues long. CDR3 sequence: CASGLDRFTGELFF. As DNA, the CDR3 is TGTGCCAGCGGACTGGACAGGTTTACCGGGGAGCTGTTTTTT.

The rearrangement joins TRBV7-2 to TRBJ2-5; 7 bases map to TRBD2. V shed 6 bases, J shed 4 bases, and the junction held 8 bases outside the gene matches. Germline V gene data show CDR1 as SGHTA and CDR2 as FQGNSA. The CDR3 contains 14 residues. CDR3 nucleotides: TGTGCCAGCAGGAGGGAGGGCCCGATAGAGACCCAGTACTTC. This encodes CASRREGPIETQYF.

The V and J genes are TRBV27 and TRBJ2-5; D is unclear. The CDR3 runs to 11 residues. V gave up 3 bases and J gave up 5 bases, with 4 bases separating them. Germline V CDR1 and CDR2: MNHEY, SMNVEV (reference sequence). This CDR3 is CASSFAETQYF. The CDR3 DNA sequence: TGTGCCAGCAGTTTCGCGGAGACCCAGTACTTC.

The chain employs TRBV4-1 and TRBJ2-1; 7 positions agree with TRBD2. Trimming removed 1 base from V and 9 bases from J; junction bases left unmatched: 21. Germline V gene sequence: CDR1 MGHRA, CDR2 YSYEKL. The CDR3 is 19 amino acids. The CDR3 bases are TGCGCCAGCAGCCAAGCTGGGGGGGGACGGGTTGTAGGCGGTGCTGAGCAGTTCTTC. Protein sequence: CASSQAGGGRVVGGAEQFF.

The chain combines TRBV10-3 with TRBJ1-4, with a possible D match to TRBD1 (5 bases). V dropped 11 bases and J dropped 6 bases, with 10 bases sitting between them. Germline loops: CDR1 ENHRY, CDR2 SYGVKD. This CDR3 spans 11 amino acids. CDR3 DNA sequence: TGTGCCTCTGGGGCGTATGAAAAACTGTTTTTT. Encoded protein: CASGAYEKLFF.

V usage is TRBV28 and J usage is TRBJ1-2; D may be TRBD1 (6 bases). Germline V gives CDR1 MDHEN, CDR2 SYDVKM. The V and J ends lost 4 bases and 8 bases respectively, with 23 bases between them. The CDR3 is 16 residues long. The CDR3 sequence is CASSSPGHDGAWGYTF. The DNA for the CDR3 is TGTGCCAGCAGTTCCCCGGGACATGATGGGGCATGGGGCTACACCTTC.

This clone was observed a handful of times. The chain links TRBV5-1 to TRBJ1-6; 7 bases are shared with TRBD1. After removal of 5 bases from V and 0 bases from J, the junction contained 17 bases not matched to a gene. The CDR3 has 20 amino acids. In germline, CDR1 is SGHRS, CDR2 YFSETQ. The CDR3 spells CASSWGEQGRRSSYNSPLHF. In DNA, the CDR3 is TGCGCCAGCAGTTGGGGGGAACAGGGGCGAAGGAGCTCCTATAATTCACCCCTCCACTTT.

The chain combines TRBV7-2 with TRBJ2-5; D is ambiguous. The CDR3 extends over 14 amino acids. Germline V gene sequence: CDR1 SGHTA, CDR2 FQGNSA. Trimming removed 6 bases at V and 1 base at J, with 12 bases between. CDR3 residues: CASRLRNSQETQYF. In nucleotides, the CDR3 is TGTGCCAGCAGGCTTCGAAACAGCCAAGAGACCCAGTACTTC. Drawing the rest from reference TRBV7-2 and TRBJ2-5, the complete variable domain is GAGVSQSPSNKVTEKGKDVELRCDPISGHTALYWYRQSLGQGLEFLIYFQGNSAPDKSGLPSDRFSAERTGGSVSTLTIQRTQQEDSAVYLCASRLRNSQETQYFGPGTRLLVL.